This T cell receptor (beta chain) was retrieved from a study of TIL therapy for anti-PD-1-resistant metastatic lung cancer. Overall study context: Patients had a median age of around 56 years (range 38-75). Tumors carried a median 1.5 non-synonymous mutations per megabase.

Study-wide results and caveats: After infusion, TIL clonotypes partly replaced peripheral T cells and declined over months.

Points on this clone: Its antigen is currently unknown.

The CDR3 has 15 residues. J was trimmed by 1 base and V by 5 bases; bases with no gene match: 6. Per germline, CDR1 SEHNR and CDR2 FQNEAQ (reference sequence). Sample time point: pre-treatment sample, taken before nivolumab and TIL therapy. The immunoSEQ assay was v3. Survey-level samples got 2 million or so read pairs; deep-level samples got about 4.5-6.5 million. Measured with immunoSEQ multiplex PCR; TCRdb has only the in-frame clones, and not every one. This table holds approximately 20,000 clones, 75% to 80% found once. The specimen was blood, collected at baseline. This TCR came from a person between 25 and 80 years old with non-small cell lung cancer. V gene TRBV7-9 combines with J gene TRBJ2-3, with 7 bases lining up with TRBD2. CDR3 sequence (DNA): TGTGCCAGCAGCCCTAGTCGGGAGGGCACAGATACGCAGTATTTT. It codes for CASSPSREGTDTQYF.